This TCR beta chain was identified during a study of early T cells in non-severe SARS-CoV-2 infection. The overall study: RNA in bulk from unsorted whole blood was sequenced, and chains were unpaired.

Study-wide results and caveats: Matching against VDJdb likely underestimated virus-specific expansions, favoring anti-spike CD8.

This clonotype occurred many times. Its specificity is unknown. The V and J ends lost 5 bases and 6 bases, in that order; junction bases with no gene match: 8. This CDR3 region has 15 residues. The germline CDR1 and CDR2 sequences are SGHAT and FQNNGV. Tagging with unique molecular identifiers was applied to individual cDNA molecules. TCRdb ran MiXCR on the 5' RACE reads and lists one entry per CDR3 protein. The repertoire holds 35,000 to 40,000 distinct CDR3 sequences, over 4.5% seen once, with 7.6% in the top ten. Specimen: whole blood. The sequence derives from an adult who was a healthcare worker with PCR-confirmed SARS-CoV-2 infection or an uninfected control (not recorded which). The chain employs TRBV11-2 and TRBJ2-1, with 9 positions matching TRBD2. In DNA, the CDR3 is TGTGCCAGCAGCCCAAAGGGACTAGCCGGCAATGAGCAGTTCTTC. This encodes CASSPKGLAGNEQFF.